This T cell receptor (beta chain) derives from a study of blood T cell repertoires in COVID-19 (TCRdb year 2020). Describing the broader study: Samples from collaborators originated in the United States, Italy and Spain and spanned both the acute and convalescent phases of COVID-19. The prospective study material was composed of cDNA or gDNA derived from T cells, B-cell-depleted T cells, or PBMCs. Subjects who had been exposed to COVID-19, were actively infected with it, or had recovered from it provided the deeply sampled blood TCRbeta repertoires that made up the dataset. A freely available public database, intended as a resource for researchers studying the immune response to SARS-CoV-2, is where the repertoires were released. The samples were drawn from two sources: the first 160 participants of the ongoing ImmuneRACE study, and fewer than 1,500 subjects contributed by 6 global collaborators. Nearly every sample came with metadata listing a de-identified subject ID, COVID-19 status, age in years and sex. Where available, HLA class I and class II types were taken from metadata supplied by the sample provider and were not determined by assay-based typing. What the work shows at the level of the full study, not this receptor alone: Clinical and demographic metadata were provided uncurated, with the amount varying by source and participant.

CDR1 and CDR2 are drawn from the germline V gene: SNHLY, FYNNEI. V and J lose 7 bases and 2 bases, and a span of 14 bases separates them. CDR3 length: 14 amino acids, cysteine to phenylalanine. Kept here is only the CDR3 DNA, which spans 42 bases and is read in frame from base 1. A note on this clone: The antigen it recognizes is unknown. The record has no base qualities; no much larger clone is one base away.

TCRbeta CDR3 regions were amplified from genomic DNA using the immunoSEQ Assay, a bias-controlled multiplex PCR. The paper's data handling went like this. Nucleated cell counts per sample were estimated from amplification of reference gene primers within the assay. To quantify the absolute abundance of each unique TCRbeta CDR3 rearrangement, sequence reads were collapsed and filtered. Productive Simpson clonality was computed per sample as the square root of Simpson's diversity index over productive rearrangements. Entries here come from immuneACCESS through TCRdb and include only in-frame sequences with V and J called. Some clones fail to appear in such tables; in the studies checked, an unresolved V gene covers under half of the shortfall, and the cause of the remainder is unknown. The DNA was the basis for D and trimming; V, J and clone size are from that table. This sample holds around 320,000 clones; 85% to 95% were observed only once. The ten biggest clones cover almost 4% of the sample.

Enrolling through a virtual design, the prospective study's participants ranged in age from roughly 18 to 89 years and lived across 20 to 25 United States geographic areas. To assign participants to cohorts, the prospective study relied on clinical history that participants themselves reported in a screening survey and a study questionnaire. Exposed participants had been in contact, within 2 weeks of entering the study, with a person who had a PCR-confirmed or clinician-diagnosed case of COVID-19. In the prospective study, mobile phlebotomists collected whole blood, serum and a nasopharyngeal or oropharyngeal swab from each participant. Participants in the prospective study had the option to provide additional blood draws and questionnaires over an approximately two-month period. Before DNA extraction, prospective study blood samples were shipped either frozen or at room temperature.

The sample comprised PBMCs or T cells enriched from blood (not recorded which). This TCR derives from a young woman who had been exposed to COVID-19. In this chain, TRBV2 is recombined with TRBJ1-1, with a weak D call of TRBD1 (6 bases match). The DNA sequence is as follows: TGTGCCAGCATGGTATTAGGGGGTAACACTGAAGCTTTCTTT. It encodes CASMVLGGNTEAFF.